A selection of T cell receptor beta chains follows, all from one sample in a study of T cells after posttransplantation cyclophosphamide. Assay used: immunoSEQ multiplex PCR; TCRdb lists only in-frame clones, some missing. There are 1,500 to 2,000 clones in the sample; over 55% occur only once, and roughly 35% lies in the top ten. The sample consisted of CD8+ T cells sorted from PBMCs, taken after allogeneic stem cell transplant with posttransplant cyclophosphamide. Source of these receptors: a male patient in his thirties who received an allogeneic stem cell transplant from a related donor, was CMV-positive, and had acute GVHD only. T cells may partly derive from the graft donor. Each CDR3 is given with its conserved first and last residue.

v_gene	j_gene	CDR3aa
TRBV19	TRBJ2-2	CASSWRVAGELFF
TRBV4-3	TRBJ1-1	CASSQDWSADEAFF
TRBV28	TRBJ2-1	CASSLYRGEQFF
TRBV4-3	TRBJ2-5	CASSQGPGGGGPETQYF
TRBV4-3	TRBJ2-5	CASSQEEGGGSETQYF
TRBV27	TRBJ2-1	CASSLGTGKSHEQFF
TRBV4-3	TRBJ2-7	CASSQDVGYEQYF
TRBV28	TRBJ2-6	CASSYLIGAGGTNVLTF
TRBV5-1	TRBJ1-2	CASSLAQANYGYTF
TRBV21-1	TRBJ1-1	CASSKGTGDTEAFF
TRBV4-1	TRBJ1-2	CASSQEAPSTSNYGYTF
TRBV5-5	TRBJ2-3	CASSLAWGADTQYF
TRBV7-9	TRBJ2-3	CASSHPGLVVSTDTQYF